The 21 T cell receptor beta chains listed next were all sequenced from one sample in a study of T cells in tuberculosis. This table comes from immunoSEQ multiplex PCR, and its TCRdb copy is limited to in-frame clones, with some not included. The table lists about 29,000 clones, over 85% of them singletons. Source material: PBMCs. The receptors come from a donor between 10 and 35 years old with latent tuberculosis or without tuberculosis infection.

The J gene is TRBJ2-7, the V gene TRBV6-5; 9 positions match TRBD1. Trimming cost V 8 bases and J 1 base; bases outside gene matches: 6. This CDR3 spans 14 amino acids. Germline V CDR1 and CDR2: MNHEY, SVGAGI. CDR3 loop: CASASGTGSYEQYF. The CDR3 bases are TGTGCCAGCGCTTCGGGGACAGGGTCCTACGAGCAGTACTTC.

This chain uses TRBV27 with TRBJ1-1; TRBD1 might be the D (6 bases). Between the trimmed V and J ends, which lost 4 bases and 2 bases, there was a span of 17 bases. Germline V gene data show CDR1 as MNHEY and CDR2 as SMNVEV (reference sequence). CDR3 length: 16 amino acids. The CDR3 here is CASSSLVRDTNTEAFF. CDR3 DNA: TGTGCCAGCAGTTCCCTGGTCCGGGACACTAACACTGAAGCTTTCTTT.

This sequence joins TRBV25-1 and TRBJ2-3, with a tentative D call TRBD2 (5 bases). Germline V gives CDR1 MGHDK, CDR2 SYGVNS. This CDR3 has 16 residues. Trimming took 3 bases from V and 3 from J, leaving 16 bases between them. The CDR3 nucleotides read TGTGCCAGCAGTGATAATGGCCCCGAGGGTACAGATACGCAGTATTTT. This sequence encodes CASSDNGPEGTDTQYF.

The gene calls are TRBV6-1 and TRBJ1-5; 7 positions agree with TRBD1. Trimming at V came to 4 bases and at J to 3 bases, leaving 6 bases not matched to a gene. The V gene's germline CDR1 is MNHNS and CDR2 SASEGT. The CDR3 consists of 15 residues. The CDR3, as DNA: TGTGCCAGCAGTGCCTTGACAGGGTTCAATCAGCCCCAGCATTTT. It yields the protein CASSALTGFNQPQHF.

The genes are TRBV11-2 and TRBJ2-7; 11 bases fit TRBD1. The V and J ends lost 6 bases and 4 bases, in that order; junction bases with no gene match: 8. Germline CDR1 is SGHAT and CDR2 is FQNNGV. This CDR3 has 15 residues. This CDR3 reads CASSPTGQGDYEQYF. The CDR3 nucleotides read TGTGCCAGCAGTCCTACGGGACAGGGGGATTACGAGCAGTACTTC.

The chain carries TRBV6-5 and TRBJ2-1; 7 bases map to TRBD2. CDR1 MNHEY and CDR2 SVGAGI come from the germline V gene. The trim removed 4 bases at V and 9 bases at J, leaving 3 bases unmatched. The CDR3 totals 12 residues. DNA of the CDR3: TGTGCCAGCAGTTCTTGGGGGGGTGAGCAGTTCTTC. Translation gives CASSSWGGEQFF.

The rearrangement uses TRBV10-2 and TRBJ1-2, with D possibly matching TRBD1 (5 bases). CDR1 is WSHSY, CDR2 SAAADI, per germline. The CDR3 is 12 amino acids. Deletions cut 3 bases from V and 8 bases from J, with 10 bases between. The CDR3 DNA sequence: TGCGCCAGCAGTGAACAGGCAGCCGGCTACACCTTC. Translating it yields CASSEQAAGYTF.

The chain recombines TRBV6-4 with TRBJ2-7; 8 bases match TRBD1. Germline lookup yields CDR1 MRHNA and CDR2 SNTAGT. The CDR3 contains 13 residues. The trim removed 10 bases at V and 0 bases at J, leaving 5 bases unmatched. In nucleotides, the CDR3 is TGTGCCATACCGGGACAGGTCTCCTACGAGCAGTACTTC. This sequence encodes CAIPGQVSYEQYF.

This chain links TRBV28 with TRBJ1-1; TRBD1 might be the D (5 bases). CDR3 length: 14 amino acids. V gave up 7 bases and J gave up 8 bases, with 20 bases separating them. In germline, CDR1 is MDHEN, CDR2 SYDVKM. The DNA of the CDR3 is TGTGCCAGCATCACAACGACGGGAGGGACCGAAGCTTTCTTT. Translating it yields CASITTTGGTEAFF.

The chain has TRBV11-2 and TRBJ2-2; no clear D gene. The CDR3 length is 14 residues. Trimming left V 2 bases short and J 5 bases short, with 9 bases between. Germline CDR1 is SGHAT and CDR2 is FQNNGV. CDR3 amino acids: CASSLLASTGELFF. The CDR3 DNA is TGTGCCAGCAGCTTATTAGCCTCAACCGGGGAGCTGTTTTTT.

This clone was detected a few times. The chain joins TRBV2 to TRBJ2-3; 10 bases line up with TRBD1. The CDR3 length is 14 residues. Germline trimming cut 7 bases from V and 4 bases from J; bases unmatched to any gene: 5. Looked up from germline, CDR1 is SNHLY and CDR2 is FYNNEI. CDR3 in amino acids: CASMKGQGADTQYF. As DNA, the CDR3 is TGTGCCAGCATGAAAGGACAGGGGGCAGATACGCAGTATTTT. The full variable domain, with the rest looked up from reference TRBV2 and TRBJ2-3, is EPEVTQTPSHQVTQMGQEVILRCVPISNHLYFYWYRQILGQKVEFLVSFYNNEISEKSEIFDDQFSVERPDGSNFTLKIRSTKLEDSAMYFCASMKGQGADTQYFGPGTRLTVL.

This rearrangement joins TRBV5-1 to TRBJ2-1; TRBD2 is a possible D gene (6 bases). V lost 4 bases and J 9 bases, leaving 20 bases between the germline ends. In germline, CDR1 is SGHRS, CDR2 YFSETQ. The length of the CDR3 is 15 residues. CDR3 DNA: TGCGCCAGCAGCGACCCCGGGACTCATCAAACTGAGCAGTTCTTC. Its protein is CASSDPGTHQTEQFF.

The gene calls are TRBV6-1 and TRBJ1-2; 9 positions agree with TRBD1. Germline CDR1 MNHNS, CDR2 SASEGT. With V trimmed by 10 bases and J by 2 bases, 11 bases remained unmatched. The CDR3 covers 15 residues. The CDR3 nucleotides are TGTGCCATTTATAAACCGGGACAGGGAAACTATGGCTACACCTTC. It is translated as CAIYKPGQGNYGYTF.

The J gene is TRBJ2-7, the V gene TRBV7-9, with D possibly matching TRBD1 (6 bases). The CDR3 is made up of 14 amino acids. CDR1 is SEHNR, CDR2 FQNEAQ, per germline (reference sequence). V lost 5 bases and J 8 bases, leaving 19 bases between the germline ends. The CDR3 DNA follows: TGTGCCAGCAGCCCTAGGACAGAGGGGGAAAAGCAGTACTTC. Translated, it gives CASSPRTEGEKQYF. The complete variable domain, with remaining parts taken from reference TRBV7-9 and TRBJ2-7, reads DTGVSQNPRHKITKRGQNVTFRCDPISEHNRLYWYRQTLGQGPEFLTYFQNEAQLEKSRLLSDRFSAERPKGSFSTLEIQRTEQGDSAMYLCASSPRTEGEKQYFGPGTRLTVT.

This clone was detected a few times. The rearrangement uses TRBV11-2 and TRBJ2-2, with D possibly TRBD2 on 6 matching bases. This CDR3 comprises 17 residues. Germline loops: CDR1 SGHAT, CDR2 FQNNGV. The V and J ends lost 1 base and 2 bases respectively, with 14 bases between them. CDR3 DNA sequence: TGTGCCAGCAGCTTAGGAGATTGGCGGGAAAACACCGGGGAGCTGTTTTTT. It translates to CASSLGDWRENTGELFF.

This chain uses TRBV5-5 with TRBJ2-7; weak D call: TRBD1 (7 bases). Germline lookup yields CDR1 SGHKS and CDR2 YYEKEE (reference sequence). With 5 bases removed from V and 7 bases from J, the gap between germline ends came to 13 bases. The CDR3 covers 12 residues. The CDR3 sequence is CASRLTGREQYF. As DNA, the CDR3 is TGTGCCAGCAGACTGACAGGGAGGGAGCAGTACTTC.

The chain joins TRBV28 to TRBJ2-3; D is ambiguous. The CDR3 runs 11 residues. Germline CDR1 and CDR2: MDHEN and SYDVKM. With 2 bases removed from V and 6 bases from J, the gap between germline ends came to 3 bases. CDR3 region: CASSLADTQYF. CDR3 bases: TGTGCCAGCAGTTTAGCGGATACGCAGTATTTT.

V usage is TRBV11-3 and J usage is TRBJ1-1, with 9 positions matching TRBD1. With 5 bases clipped from V and 11 bases from J, the junction kept 9 bases outside the gene matches. This CDR3 contains 13 residues. Germline CDR1 SGHNT, CDR2 YENEEA. CDR3 nucleotides: TGTGCCAGCAGCACCGGGACAGGGAAAATGGCTTTCTTT. It codes for CASSTGTGKMAFF.

The J gene is TRBJ2-6, the V gene TRBV6-6; 7 bases align to TRBD1. The germline V gene has CDR1 MNHNY and CDR2 SVGAGI (reference sequence). This CDR3 region has 15 residues. The junction had 5 bases not matched to a gene; V was cut back by 5 bases and J by 4 bases. CDR3 nucleotide sequence: TGTGCCAGCAGTACAACAGGGGACGGGGCCAACGTCCTGACTTTC. It codes for CASSTTGDGANVLTF.

This chain uses TRBV29-1 with TRBJ2-5; a possible D gene is TRBD2 (5 bases). This CDR3 is built from 13 residues. Germline V gives CDR1 SQVTM, CDR2 ANQGSEA. V shed 3 bases and J shed 3 bases, with 11 bases lying between them. The CDR3 is CSVEQLGEETQYF. CDR3 DNA sequence: TGCAGCGTTGAGCAACTAGGTGAAGAGACCCAGTACTTC.

The chain carries TRBV28 and TRBJ1-5, with 7 nucleotides matching TRBD1. CDR3 length: 15 residues. Germline trimming cut 6 bases from V and 2 bases from J; bases unmatched to any gene: 7. Germline loops: CDR1 MDHEN, CDR2 SYDVKM. The CDR3 protein is CASSSDREGNQPQHF. The CDR3 DNA reads TGTGCCAGCAGCAGCGACAGGGAAGGCAATCAGCCCCAGCATTTT.